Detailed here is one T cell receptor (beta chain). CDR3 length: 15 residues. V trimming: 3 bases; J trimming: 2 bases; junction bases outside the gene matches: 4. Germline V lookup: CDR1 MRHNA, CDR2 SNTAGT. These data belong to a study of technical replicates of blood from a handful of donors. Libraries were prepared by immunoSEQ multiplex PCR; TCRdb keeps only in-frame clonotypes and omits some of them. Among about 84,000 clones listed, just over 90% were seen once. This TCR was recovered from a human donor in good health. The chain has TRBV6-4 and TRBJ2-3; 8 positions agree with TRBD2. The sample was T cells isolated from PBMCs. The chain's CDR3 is CASSEKAGDTDTQYF. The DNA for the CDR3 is TGTGCCAGCAGTGAAAAAGCGGGGGACACAGATACGCAGTATTTT.